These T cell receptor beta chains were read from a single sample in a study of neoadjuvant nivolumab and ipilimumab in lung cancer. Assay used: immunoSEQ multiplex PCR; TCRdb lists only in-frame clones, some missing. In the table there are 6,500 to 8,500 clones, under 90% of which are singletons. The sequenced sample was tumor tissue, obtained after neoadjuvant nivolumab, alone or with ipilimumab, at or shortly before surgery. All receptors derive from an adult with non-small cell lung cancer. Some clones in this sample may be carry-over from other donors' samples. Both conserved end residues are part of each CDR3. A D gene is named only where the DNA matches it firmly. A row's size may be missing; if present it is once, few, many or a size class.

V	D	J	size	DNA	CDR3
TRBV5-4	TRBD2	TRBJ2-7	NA	TGTGCCAGCAGCTTGGGAGGGGCTAGCGGAGCCTACGAGCAGTACTTC	CASSLGGASGAYEQYF
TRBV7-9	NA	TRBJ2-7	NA	TGTGCCAGCAGCCCCCGAGCCTCCCACGAGCAGTACTTC	CASSPRASHEQYF
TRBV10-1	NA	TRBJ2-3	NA	TGCGCCAGCAGTGAGTCGCCGGGGGGCACAGATACGCAGTATTTT	CASSESPGGTDTQYF
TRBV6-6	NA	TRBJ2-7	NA	TGTGCCAGCAGTTACCCGGCCAGGAGCAAGTCCTACGAGCAGTACTTC	CASSYPARSKSYEQYF
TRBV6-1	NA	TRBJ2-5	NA	TGTGCCAGCAGTGTTGGCGGGACCCAGTACTTC	CASSVGGTQYF
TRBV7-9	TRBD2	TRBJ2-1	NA	TGTGCCAGCAGCTTCAGCGGGAGGGCCAGAAATGAGCAGTTCTTC	CASSFSGRARNEQFF
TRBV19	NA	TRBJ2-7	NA	TGTGCCAGTAGTATAGGCAGCGGGCCTGCCTACGAGCAGTACTTC	CASSIGSGPAYEQYF
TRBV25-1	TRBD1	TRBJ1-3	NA	TGTGCCAGCAGCTTGGGACAGACGGCATACTCTGGAAACACCATATATTTT	CASSLGQTAYSGNTIYF
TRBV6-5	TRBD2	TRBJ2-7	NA	TGTGCCGCGGGACTAGCGGGAGCAGGCGTGCAGTACTTC	CAAGLAGAGVQYF
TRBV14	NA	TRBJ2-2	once	TGTGCCAGCAGCCAATTAGGGTTGGGGACCGGGGAGCTGTTTTTT	CASSQLGLGTGELFF
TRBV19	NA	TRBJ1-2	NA	TGTGCCAGTAGTATTATTGCACAGGGAGAAGGCTACACCTTC	CASSIIAQGEGYTF
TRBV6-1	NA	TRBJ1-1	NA	TGTGCCAGCAGTGAAGTCCCCCGGAGGGGCTTGAACACTGAAGCTTTCTTT	CASSEVPRRGLNTEAFF
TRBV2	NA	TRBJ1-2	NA	TGTGCCAGCAGAATGGCCGGAGGCTACACCTTC	CASRMAGGYTF
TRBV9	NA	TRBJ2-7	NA	TGTGCCAGCAGCCCCGGTACCTACGAGCAGTACTTC	CASSPGTYEQYF
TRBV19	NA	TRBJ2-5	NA	TGTGCCAGTAGTATAGCAGTGGGGGCGTACCAAGAGACCCAGTACTTC	CASSIAVGAYQETQYF
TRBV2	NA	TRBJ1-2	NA	TGTGCCAGCAGCACCACCTCCGTCGCGAGTTTTTCTAACTATGGCTACACCTTC	CASSTTSVASFSNYGYTF
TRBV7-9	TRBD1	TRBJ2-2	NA	TGTGCCAGCAGCTGGAAGGGACAGGGAGGAATCGGGGAGCTGTTTTTT	CASSWKGQGGIGELFF
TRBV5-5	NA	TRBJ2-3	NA	TGTGCCAGCAGCCCTTTGTTAGGGGGACTCCCCCCGAGTACGCAGTATTTT	CASSPLLGGLPPSTQYF
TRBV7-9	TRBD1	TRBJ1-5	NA	TGTGCCAGCAGCTCAGGGGGTTATAGCAATCAGCCCCAGCATTTT	CASSSGGYSNQPQHF
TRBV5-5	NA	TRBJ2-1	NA	TGTGCCAGCAGCTTGGAGTGGCAGCTCTACAATGAGCAGTTCTTC	CASSLEWQLYNEQFF
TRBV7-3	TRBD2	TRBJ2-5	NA	TGTGCCAGCAGCTTAGCGGGAGGAGAGACCCAGTACTTC	CASSLAGGETQYF
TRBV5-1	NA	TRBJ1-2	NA	TGCGCCAGCAGCACGGACCAAGGGGGCTATGGCTACACCTTC	CASSTDQGGYGYTF
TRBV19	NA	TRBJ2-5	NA	TGTGCCAGTAGTATTGGTAGCCAAGAGACCCAGTACTTC	CASSIGSQETQYF
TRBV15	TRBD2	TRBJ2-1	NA	TGTGCCACCAGCAGTCCCTTGGGGGGGATCTACAATGAGCAGTTCTTC	CATSSPLGGIYNEQFF
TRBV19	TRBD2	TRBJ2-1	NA	TGTGCCAGTAGTATGGGACTAGCGGGAGGCCATGAGCAGTTCTTC	CASSMGLAGGHEQFF
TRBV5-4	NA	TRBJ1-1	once	TGTGCCAGCAGTAACAGGGTCCTGAACACTGAAGCTTTCTTT	CASSNRVLNTEAFF
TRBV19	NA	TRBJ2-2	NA	TGTGCCAGTAGGACCGGGACTGTCCCAACCGGGGAGCTGTTTTTT	CASRTGTVPTGELFF
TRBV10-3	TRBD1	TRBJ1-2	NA	TGTGCCATCAGTGGTGCCTCGACAGGGGGCTATGGCTACACCTTC	CAISGASTGGYGYTF
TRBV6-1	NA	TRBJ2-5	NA	TGTGCCAGCAGTGTAGTTTCGGAGACCCAGTACTTC	CASSVVSETQYF
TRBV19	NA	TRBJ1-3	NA	TGTGCCAGTAGTATTCTCGCGGGAGGAAACACCATATATTTT	CASSILAGGNTIYF
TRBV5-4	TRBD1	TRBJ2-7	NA	TGTGCCAGCAGCCCGGACAGGGGGCCGACCTACGAGCAGTACTTC	CASSPDRGPTYEQYF
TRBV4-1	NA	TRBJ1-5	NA	TGCGCCAGCAGCCAAGATGCCGGGGTTGGCAATCAGCCCCAGCATTTT	CASSQDAGVGNQPQHF
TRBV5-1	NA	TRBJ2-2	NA	TGCGCCAGCAGACCCGACGCGAACACCGGGGAGCTGTTTTTT	CASRPDANTGELFF
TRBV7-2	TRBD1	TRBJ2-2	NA	TGTGCCAGCAGCTTAGTGCCGGGACAGGGGAGCACCGGGGAGCTGTTTTTT	CASSLVPGQGSTGELFF
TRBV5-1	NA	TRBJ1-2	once	TGCGCCAGCAGCCGACTCGAGGGATTGACTGGCTACACCTTC	CASSRLEGLTGYTF
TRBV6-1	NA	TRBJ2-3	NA	TGTGCCAGCTCGGTGATTAGAGATACGCAGTATTTT	CASSVIRDTQYF
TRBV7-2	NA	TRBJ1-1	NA	TGTGCCAGCAGCACCCACAGGAACACTGAAGCTTTCTTT	CASSTHRNTEAFF